This T cell receptor (beta chain) was identified in a study of monozygotic twins with cystic fibrosis. Worth noting for this clone: Its antigen is still unknown.

This CDR3 is built from 12 residues. V lost 1 base to trimming and J lost 7 bases, with 10 bases between them. Germline V gene sequence: CDR1 GTSNPN, CDR2 SVGIG (reference sequence). Study-level results: Nucleotide-identical clonotype sharing was significantly higher within monozygotic CF twin pairs than between unrelated CF individuals. Age, concordance and disease severity did not associate with shared CDR3 numbers.

The assay was immunoSEQ multiplex PCR, and TCRdb's table has in-frame clones only and misses some. Altogether 39,000 or so clones are present, around nine tenths being singletons, with the ten largest covering 0.15% to 0.2%. The chain combines TRBV30 with TRBJ1-1, with D possibly TRBD1 on 6 matching bases. Source material: blood. This receptor was obtained from a boy aged 2 to 10 with cystic fibrosis. The CDR3 bases are TGTGCCTGGAGTGGGACAGCCCATGAAGCTTTCTTT. Translation: CAWSGTAHEAFF.